The 5 T cell receptor beta chains below all came from one sample that was sequenced in a study of T cells in narcolepsy listed by TCRdb under 2018. Libraries were prepared through the immunoSEQ multiplex PCR assay. This is the immuneACCESS table as TCRdb keeps it, with only in-frame sequences that have V and J called. A part of the clones is gone; compared with another copy, unresolved V genes explain less than half, and the rest is unexplained. For this sample the table gives tens of thousands of clones, of which roughly four fifths were detected only once. The ten largest clonotypes hold less than 3% of the sample. Sequencing used CD45RA- memory CD4+ T cells from PBMCs. The label giving this sample's cell subset or site can be read as: memory T cells sorted ex vivo from peripheral blood. The receptor source for this set is a human donor with narcolepsy.

The V call is TRBV29-1, the J call TRBJ2-7; no reliable D call. There are 11 residues in the CDR3. V lost 4 bases, J lost 1 base, and 5 bases lay in between. Germline CDR1 is SQVTM and CDR2 is ANQGSEA. Written as DNA, the CDR3 is TGCAGCGTTGCGCAGTCCTACGAGCAGTACTTC. It codes for CSVAQSYEQYF.

The chain couples TRBV6-1 to TRBJ2-3, with 7 positions matching TRBD2. This CDR3 is 15 amino acids long. Germline assignment: CDR1 MNHNS and CDR2 SASEGT. V lost 10 bases to trimming and J lost 0 bases; unmatched junction nucleotides: 10. CDR3 coding DNA: TGTGCCATCGGGGGGAGCGGACCTAGCACAGATACGCAGTATTTT. The encoded protein is CAIGGSGPSTDTQYF.

The V and J genes are TRBV6-5 and TRBJ2-4; unclear D gene. Germline V CDR1 and CDR2: MNHEY, SVGAGI. This CDR3 is built from 15 residues. With 5 bases removed from V and 2 bases from J, the gap between germline ends came to 13 bases. In DNA form, the CDR3 reads TGTGCCAGCAGTGCCGACTGGTCGTCCAAAAACATTCAGTACTTC. This encodes CASSADWSSKNIQYF.

The chain joins TRBV9 to TRBJ1-2, with 8 bases identical to TRBD1. Trimming at V came to 4 bases and at J to 2 bases, leaving 7 bases not matched to a gene. From germline, CDR1 is SGDLS and CDR2 YYNGEE. The CDR3 spans 15 residues. Here the CDR3 DNA reads TGTGCCAGCAGCCCCCTGACAGGGGAGAACTATGGCTACACCTTC. This translates into CASSPLTGENYGYTF.

The chain is built from TRBV5-1 and TRBJ2-5, with 7 bases matching TRBD2. The CDR3 sequence is 14 residues long. CDR1 SGHRS and CDR2 YFSETQ come from the germline V gene. Losses at the gene ends were 7 bases for V and 1 base for J; bases not matched to a gene: 7. CDR3 sequence (DNA): TGCGCCAGCCGACTCGGGGGGATCCAAGAGACCCAGTACTTC. Translation: CASRLGGIQETQYF.